This T cell receptor beta chain was recovered during a study of blood T cell repertoires in COVID-19. The CDR3 is 16 residues long. The ends lost 0 bases at V and 8 bases at J; junction bases unmatched: 12. In germline, CDR1 is LGHDT, CDR2 YNNKEL (reference sequence). Produced via immunoSEQ multiplex PCR; TCRdb's table is partial and in-frame only. Of a few hundred thousand clones detected, 88% appear once; the ten largest clones hold approximately 3.7%. The genes are TRBV3-1 (or the pseudogene TRBV3-2) and TRBJ1-2; the match to TRBD1 covers 7 bases. Sequencing was carried out using peripheral blood. This TCR derives from a man in his 60s who had recovered from COVID-19. The DNA for the CDR3 is TGTGCCAGCAGCCAAGATCTAGGGGGCGGAATAGAAGGCTACACCTTC. Residues: CASSQDLGGGIEGYTF.